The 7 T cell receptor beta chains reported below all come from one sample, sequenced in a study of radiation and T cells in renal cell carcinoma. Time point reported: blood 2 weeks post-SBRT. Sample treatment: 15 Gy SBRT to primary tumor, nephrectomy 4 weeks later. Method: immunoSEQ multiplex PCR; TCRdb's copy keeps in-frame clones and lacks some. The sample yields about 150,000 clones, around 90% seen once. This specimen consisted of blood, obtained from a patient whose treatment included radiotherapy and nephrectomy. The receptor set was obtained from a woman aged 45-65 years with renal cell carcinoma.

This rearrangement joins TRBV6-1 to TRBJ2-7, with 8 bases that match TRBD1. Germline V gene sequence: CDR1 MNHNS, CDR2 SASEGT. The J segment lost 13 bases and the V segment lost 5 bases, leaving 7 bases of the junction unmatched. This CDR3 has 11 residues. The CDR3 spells CASSSDRGCYF. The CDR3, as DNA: TGTGCCAGCAGTAGCGACAGGGGATGCTACTTC.

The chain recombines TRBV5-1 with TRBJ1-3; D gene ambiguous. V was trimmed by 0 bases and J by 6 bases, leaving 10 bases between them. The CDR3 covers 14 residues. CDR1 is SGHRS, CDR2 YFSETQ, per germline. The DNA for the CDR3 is TGCGCCAGCAGCTTGGAAGGATGGGAAAACACCATATATTTT. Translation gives CASSLEGWENTIYF.

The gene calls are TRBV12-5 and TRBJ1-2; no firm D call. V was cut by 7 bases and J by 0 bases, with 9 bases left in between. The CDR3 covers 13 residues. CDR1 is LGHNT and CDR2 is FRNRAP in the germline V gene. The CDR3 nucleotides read TGTGCTAGTGCCCCAGAGCCTAACTATGGCTACACCTTC. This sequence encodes CASAPEPNYGYTF.

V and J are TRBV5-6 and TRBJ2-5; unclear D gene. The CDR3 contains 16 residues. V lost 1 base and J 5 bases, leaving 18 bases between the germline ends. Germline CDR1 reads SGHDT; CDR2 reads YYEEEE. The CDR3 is CASSLSWEQWRETQYF. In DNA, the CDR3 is TGTGCCAGCAGCTTGAGTTGGGAACAGTGGCGGGAGACCCAGTACTTC.

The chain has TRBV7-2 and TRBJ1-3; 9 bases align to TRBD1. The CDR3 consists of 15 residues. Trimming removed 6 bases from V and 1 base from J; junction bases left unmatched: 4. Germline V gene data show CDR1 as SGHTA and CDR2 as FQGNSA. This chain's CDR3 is CASRPDRGSGNTIYF. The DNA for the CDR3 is TGTGCCAGCAGGCCCGACAGGGGGTCTGGAAACACCATATATTTT.

The CDR3 DNA is TGTGCCAGCACCCTAGCGGGGGGGAGTCTCAATGAGCAGTTCTTC. Translating gives CASTLAGGSLNEQFF. The chain carries TRBV6-5 and TRBJ2-1, with 12 bases lining up with TRBD2. CDR3 length: 15 amino acids. The trim removed 7 bases at V and 6 bases at J, leaving 7 bases unmatched. Germline V gene sequence: CDR1 MNHEY, CDR2 SVGAGI.

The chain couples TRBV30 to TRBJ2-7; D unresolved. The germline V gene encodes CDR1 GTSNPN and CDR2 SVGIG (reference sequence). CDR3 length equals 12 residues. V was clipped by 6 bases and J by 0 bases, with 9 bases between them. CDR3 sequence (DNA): TGTGCCTGTTTAACTGCCTCCTACGAGCAGTACTTC. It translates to CACLTASYEQYF.